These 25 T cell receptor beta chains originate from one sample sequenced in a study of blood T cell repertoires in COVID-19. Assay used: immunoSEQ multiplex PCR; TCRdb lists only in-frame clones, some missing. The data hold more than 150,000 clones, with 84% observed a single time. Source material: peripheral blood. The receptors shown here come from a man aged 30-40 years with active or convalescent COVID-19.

CDR3 sequence reads: CASSQDRGQPQHF. CDR3 nucleotides: TGCGCCAGCAGCCAAGACAGGGGTCAGCCCCAGCATTTT. This sequence joins TRBV5-1 and TRBJ1-5; TRBD1 aligns across 8 bases. The germline V gene has CDR1 SGHRS and CDR2 YFSETQ. J was trimmed by 6 bases and V by 4 bases; bases with no gene match: 3. The CDR3 length is 13 residues.

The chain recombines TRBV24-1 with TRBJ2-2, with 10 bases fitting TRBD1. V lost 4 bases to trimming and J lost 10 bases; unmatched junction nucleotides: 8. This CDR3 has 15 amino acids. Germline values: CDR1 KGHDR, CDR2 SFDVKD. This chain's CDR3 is CATSDPGQGVEELFF. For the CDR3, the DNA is TGTGCCACCAGTGACCCCGGACAGGGGGTGGAGGAGCTGTTTTTT.

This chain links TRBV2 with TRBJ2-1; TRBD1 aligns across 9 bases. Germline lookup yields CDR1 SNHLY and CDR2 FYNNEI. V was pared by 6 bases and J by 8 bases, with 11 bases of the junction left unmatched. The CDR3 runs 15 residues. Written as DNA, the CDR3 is TGTGCCAGCAGGGACGGGACAGGGAATTACCATGAGCAGTTCTTC. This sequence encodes CASRDGTGNYHEQFF.

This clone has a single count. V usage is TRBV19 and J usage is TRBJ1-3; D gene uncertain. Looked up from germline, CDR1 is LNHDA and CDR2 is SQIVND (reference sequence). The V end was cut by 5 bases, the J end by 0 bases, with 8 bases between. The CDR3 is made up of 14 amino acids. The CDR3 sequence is CASSAASSGNTIYF. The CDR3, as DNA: TGTGCCAGTAGTGCCGCGAGCTCTGGAAACACCATATATTTT.

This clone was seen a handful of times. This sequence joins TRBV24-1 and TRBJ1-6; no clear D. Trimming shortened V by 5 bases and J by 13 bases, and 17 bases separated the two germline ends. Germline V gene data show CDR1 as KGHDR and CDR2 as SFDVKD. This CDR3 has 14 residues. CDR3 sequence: CATSVQSRDGPLHF. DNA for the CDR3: TGTGCCACCAGTGTACAGTCGCGGGATGGGCCCCTCCACTTT.

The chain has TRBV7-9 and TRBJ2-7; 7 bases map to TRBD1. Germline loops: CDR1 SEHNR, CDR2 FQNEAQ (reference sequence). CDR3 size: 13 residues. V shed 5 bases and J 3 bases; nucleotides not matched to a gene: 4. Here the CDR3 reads CASSLNRGYEQYV. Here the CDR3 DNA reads TGTGCCAGCAGCCTAAACAGGGGCTACGAGCAGTACGTC.

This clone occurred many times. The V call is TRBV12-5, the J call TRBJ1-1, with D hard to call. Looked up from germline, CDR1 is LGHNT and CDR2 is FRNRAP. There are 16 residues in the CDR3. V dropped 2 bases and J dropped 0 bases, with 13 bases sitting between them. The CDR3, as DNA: TGTGCTAGTGGTTTGTCACTAGGGCAGCTGAACACTGAAGCTTTCTTT. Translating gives CASGLSLGQLNTEAFF.

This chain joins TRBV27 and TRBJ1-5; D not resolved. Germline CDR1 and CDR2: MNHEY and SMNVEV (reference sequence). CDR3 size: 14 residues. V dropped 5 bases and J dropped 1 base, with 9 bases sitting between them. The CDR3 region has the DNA TGTGCCAGCAGTAAACTTTCGAGCAATCAGCCCCAGCATTTT. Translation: CASSKLSSNQPQHF.

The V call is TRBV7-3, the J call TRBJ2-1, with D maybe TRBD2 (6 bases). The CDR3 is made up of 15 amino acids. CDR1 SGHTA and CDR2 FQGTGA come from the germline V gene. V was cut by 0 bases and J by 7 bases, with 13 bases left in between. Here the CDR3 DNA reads TGTGCCAGCAGCTTAACCGGGGGATCGGGGAATGAGCAGTTCTTC. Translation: CASSLTGGSGNEQFF.

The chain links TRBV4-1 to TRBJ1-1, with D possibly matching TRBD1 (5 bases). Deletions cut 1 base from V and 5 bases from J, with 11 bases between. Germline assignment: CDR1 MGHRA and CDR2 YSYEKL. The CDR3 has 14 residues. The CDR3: CASSQGAGGTEAFF. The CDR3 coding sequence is TGCGCCAGCAGCCAAGGGGCGGGGGGAACTGAAGCTTTCTTT.

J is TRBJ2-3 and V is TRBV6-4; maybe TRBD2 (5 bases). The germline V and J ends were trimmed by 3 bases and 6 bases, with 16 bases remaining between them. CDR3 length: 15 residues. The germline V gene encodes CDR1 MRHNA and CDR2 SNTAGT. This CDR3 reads CASSELAGGSDTQYF. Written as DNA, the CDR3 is TGTGCCAGCAGTGAATTGGCGGGTGGCTCCGATACGCAGTATTTT.

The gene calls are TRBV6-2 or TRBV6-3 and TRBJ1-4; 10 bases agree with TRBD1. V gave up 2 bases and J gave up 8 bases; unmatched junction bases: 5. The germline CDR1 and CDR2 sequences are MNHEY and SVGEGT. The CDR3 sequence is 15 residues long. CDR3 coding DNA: TGTGCCAGCAGTTACCCGGGACAGGGGATCGAAAAACTGTTTTTT. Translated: CASSYPGQGIEKLFF.

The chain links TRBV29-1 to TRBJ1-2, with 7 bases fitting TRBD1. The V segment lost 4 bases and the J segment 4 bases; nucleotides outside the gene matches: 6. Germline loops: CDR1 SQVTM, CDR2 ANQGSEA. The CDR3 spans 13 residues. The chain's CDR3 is CSVAGTDLYGYTF. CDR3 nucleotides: TGCAGCGTTGCCGGGACAGACCTCTATGGCTACACCTTC.

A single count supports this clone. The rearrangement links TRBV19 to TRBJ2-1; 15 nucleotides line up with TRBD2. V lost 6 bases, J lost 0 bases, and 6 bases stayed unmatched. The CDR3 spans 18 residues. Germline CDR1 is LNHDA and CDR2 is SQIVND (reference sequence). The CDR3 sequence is CASSPGLAGGYSYNEQFF. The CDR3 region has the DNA TGTGCCAGTAGCCCGGGACTAGCGGGAGGATACTCCTACAATGAGCAGTTCTTC.

The CDR3 nucleotides read TGTGCCAGCAGCTTGCAGGGTCAGCCCCAGCATTTT. Protein: CASSLQGQPQHF. V and J are TRBV5-4 and TRBJ1-5, with D perhaps matching TRBD1 (5 bases). Trimming pared 1 base from V and 6 bases from J, leaving 5 bases between. Germline V gives CDR1 SGHNT, CDR2 YYREEE (reference sequence). The CDR3 sequence is 12 residues long.

The CDR3 nucleotides read TGTGCCAGCAGACAGGAGGGCCCAGGAGTCCTATATGGCTACACCTTC. Amino acid sequence: CASRQEGPGVLYGYTF. The chain combines TRBV6-4 with TRBJ1-2, with D tentatively TRBD1 (5 bases). V lost 6 bases and J lost 5, with 22 bases in between. This CDR3 is built from 16 residues. In germline, CDR1 is MRHNA, CDR2 SNTAGT.

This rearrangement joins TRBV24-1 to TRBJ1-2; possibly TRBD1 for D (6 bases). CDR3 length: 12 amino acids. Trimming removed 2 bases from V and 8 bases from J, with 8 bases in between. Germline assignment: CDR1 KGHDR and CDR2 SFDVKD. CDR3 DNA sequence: TGTGCCACCAGTGATTACAGGGACGGCTACACCTTC. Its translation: CATSDYRDGYTF.

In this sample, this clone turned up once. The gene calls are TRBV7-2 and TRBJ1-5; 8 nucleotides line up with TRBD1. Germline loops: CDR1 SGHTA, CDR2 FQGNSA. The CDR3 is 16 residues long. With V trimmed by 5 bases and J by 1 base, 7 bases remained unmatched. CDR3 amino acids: CASSPGQGGSNQPQHF. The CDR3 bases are TGTGCCAGCAGCCCCGGACAGGGAGGGAGCAATCAGCCCCAGCATTTT.

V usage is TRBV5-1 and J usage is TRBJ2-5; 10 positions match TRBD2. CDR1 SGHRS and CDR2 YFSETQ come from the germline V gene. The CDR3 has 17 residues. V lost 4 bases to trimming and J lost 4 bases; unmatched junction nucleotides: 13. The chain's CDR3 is CASSRPLAGGPVETQYF. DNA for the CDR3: TGCGCCAGCAGCCGACCTTTAGCGGGAGGCCCCGTAGAGACCCAGTACTTC.

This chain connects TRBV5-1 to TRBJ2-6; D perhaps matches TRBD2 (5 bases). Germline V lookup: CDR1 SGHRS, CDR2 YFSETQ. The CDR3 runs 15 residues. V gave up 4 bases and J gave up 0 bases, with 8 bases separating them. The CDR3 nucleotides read TGCGCCAGCAGCCAAGGGAGCTCTGGGGCCAACGTCCTGACTTTC. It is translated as CASSQGSSGANVLTF.

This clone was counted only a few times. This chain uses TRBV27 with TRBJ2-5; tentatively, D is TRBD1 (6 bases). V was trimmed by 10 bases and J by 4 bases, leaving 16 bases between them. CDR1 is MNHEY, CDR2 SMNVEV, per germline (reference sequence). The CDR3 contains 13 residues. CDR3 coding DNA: TGTGCCATTGGACCTTGGGGGCCAGAGACCCAGTACTTC. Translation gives CAIGPWGPETQYF.

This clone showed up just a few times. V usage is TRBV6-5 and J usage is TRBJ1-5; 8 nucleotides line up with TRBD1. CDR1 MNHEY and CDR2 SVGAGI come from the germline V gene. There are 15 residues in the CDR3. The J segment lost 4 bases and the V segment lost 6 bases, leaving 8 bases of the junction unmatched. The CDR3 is CASRAGTGVNQPQHF. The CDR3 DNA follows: TGTGCCAGCAGAGCCGGGACAGGAGTTAATCAGCCCCAGCATTTT.

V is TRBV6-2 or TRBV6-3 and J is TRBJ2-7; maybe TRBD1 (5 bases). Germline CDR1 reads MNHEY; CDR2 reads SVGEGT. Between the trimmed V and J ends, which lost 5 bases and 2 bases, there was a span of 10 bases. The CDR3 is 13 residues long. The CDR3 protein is CASSQTGPYEQYF. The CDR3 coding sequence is TGTGCCAGCAGTCAAACAGGACCCTACGAGCAGTACTTC.

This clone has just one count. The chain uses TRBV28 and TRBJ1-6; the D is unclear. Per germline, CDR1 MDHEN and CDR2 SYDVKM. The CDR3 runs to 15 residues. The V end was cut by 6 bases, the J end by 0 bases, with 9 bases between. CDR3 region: CASRPRGSYNSPLHF. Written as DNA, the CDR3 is TGTGCCAGCAGACCCCGGGGCTCCTATAATTCACCCCTCCACTTT.

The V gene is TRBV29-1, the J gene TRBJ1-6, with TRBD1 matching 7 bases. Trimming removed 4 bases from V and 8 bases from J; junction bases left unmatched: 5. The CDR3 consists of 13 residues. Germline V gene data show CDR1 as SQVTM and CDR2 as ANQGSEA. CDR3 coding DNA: TGCAGCGTTGCCGGGACAGCCGATTCACCCCTCCACTTT. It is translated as CSVAGTADSPLHF.